A selection of T cell receptor beta chains follows, all from one sample in a study of OX40 agonist ivuxolimab in advanced cancers. Using immunoSEQ multiplex PCR, the repertoire was profiled, and TCRdb retains in-frame clones only, with some absent. The sample holds tens of thousands of clones, approximately 81% seen once. Sequenced material: CD4+ or CD8+ T cells sorted from blood, taken in a trial of the OX40 agonist ivuxolimab. These receptors came from an adult with an advanced solid tumor such as melanoma, head and neck, liver or kidney cancer. CDR3s leave out the opening cysteine and the closing phenylalanine or tryptophan. The order of the fields is V gene, CDR3 protein.

v_call: TRBV4-1
cdr3_aa: ASSQGGEGVRNYGYT

v_call: TRBV6-6
cdr3_aa: ASRTDTEAF

v_call: TRBV18
cdr3_aa: ASSPPGLAFNEQF

v_call: TRBV4-2
cdr3_aa: ASSFLSASSSYNEQF

v_call: TRBV5-5
cdr3_aa: ASSQDLTTGANVLT

v_call: TRBV9
cdr3_aa: ASSFRMRLGDEQF

v_call: TRBV13
cdr3_aa: ASSLRYEQY

v_call: TRBV11-3
cdr3_aa: ASSPRTGSTDTQY

v_call: TRBV27
cdr3_aa: ASRPDRLGYEQY

v_call: TRBV19
cdr3_aa: ASSKGQGASYEQY

v_call: TRBV4-3
cdr3_aa: ASSQDWVGYTGELF

v_call: TRBV19
cdr3_aa: ASRTTRTELGWPQH

v_call: TRBV7-9
cdr3_aa: ASSPEAGFAYNEQF

v_call: TRBV6-1
cdr3_aa: ATAGGWNTEAF

v_call: TRBV5-1
cdr3_aa: ASSWGQGGYEQY

v_call: TRBV27
cdr3_aa: ASSFLQGTGANVLT